This T cell receptor (beta chain) is drawn from a study of post-analysis software for immune sequencing data. Study-level background: Patients with relapsing-remitting, secondary progressive and progressive-relapsing multiple sclerosis courses were all represented.

Incorporated into the TCR beta cDNA libraries were unique molecular identifiers, which served to reduce PCR and sequencing biases. One entry per CDR3 protein results from TCRdb running MiXCR on the PCR reads. The profile shows 380,000 or so distinct CDR3 sequences, approximately 33% of them singletons. Points on this clonotype: The target antigen is unknown.

Study-wide results and caveats: Relative to controls, patients had several TRBV segments at higher frequency, with TRBV5-6, TRBV5-1 and TRBV20-1 among these.

The ends lost 5 bases at V and 0 bases at J; junction bases unmatched: 7. Germline loops: CDR1 SNHLY, CDR2 FYNNEI. The CDR3 consists of 16 residues. This chain joins TRBV2 and TRBJ1-5; 7 bases match TRBD1. The receptor comes from a girl aged 5-17 years with multiple sclerosis. Sequencing used blood. CDR3 loop: CASSSRDRYSNQPQHF. CDR3 DNA sequence: TGTGCCAGCAGTTCACGGGACAGATATAGCAATCAGCCCCAGCATTTT.